These T cell receptor beta chains were read from a single sample in a study of T cells in Graves' hyperthyroidism and ophthalmopathy. TCRdb reprocessed the multiplex PCR reads via MiXCR and lists one record per CDR3 protein. The sample consists of 690,000 or so distinct CDR3 sequences, approximately 18% of them appearing once. Sample: blood. These receptors originate from a woman aged 45-59 years with Graves' hyperthyroidism that later progressed to Graves' ophthalmopathy. Each CDR3 is given with its conserved first and last residue.

V,CDR3
TRBV12-3/TRBV12-4,CASSFRSGRRSNTGELFF
TRBV18,CASSSDNDYNEQFF
TRBV5-1,CASSRDRNTEAFF
TRBV10-1,CASSDPGQGDEKLFF
TRBV12-3/TRBV12-4,CASSLPLTSGEQFF
TRBV5-1,CASSTQSGGDYSYEQYF
TRBV20-1,CSASGVGNTEAFF
TRBV5-5,CASSSRASARDGYTF
TRBV2,CASRYRGGTDTQYF
TRBV30,CAWSVLGTPGNTIYF
TRBV9,CASSAYSRTNEKLFF
TRBV11-2,CASSFQTGDHRGQYF
TRBV11-2,CASRALFDRGLGETQYF
TRBV5-1,CASSLAGTGIDYGYTF
TRBV19,CASSIADRAGQPQHF
TRBV20-1,CSARDPRSGRQETQYF
TRBV12-3/TRBV12-4,CASTPGRHYEQYF
TRBV5-6,CASSWDRAFQETQYF
TRBV6-1,CASTWTSGGAGTDTQYF
TRBV20-1,CSAPDRERYGYTF
TRBV11-2,CASSPAARGKNIQYF
TRBV19,CASKDTGGMGPQHF
TRBV2,CASGNWDRGYTEAFF
TRBV3-1,CASSQGDGQGASKLFF
TRBV18,CASSRDRGAFF
TRBV27,CASSVNRDGVRPLHF
TRBV18,CASSSQGTYEQYF
TRBV29-1,CSVRSWQNTGELFF
TRBV5-5,CASSPLELLGGYTF
TRBV20-1,CSARDHGSNYGYTF
TRBV7-6,CASREWRGEDNEQFF
TRBV12-3/TRBV12-4,CASSLDLGEAQHF
TRBV12-3/TRBV12-4,CASTPPQGSGTGELFF
TRBV7-8,CASSFGQGLEAFF
TRBV2,CASATRSYNEQFF
TRBV6-1,CASSGGQGGEETQYF
TRBV14,CASSQEVGGVDETQYF
TRBV2,CASSVTVADTDTQYF
TRBV5-6,CASSSRLQGFNQPQHF
TRBV12-3/TRBV12-4,CASSFWGVSNQPQHF
TRBV20-1,CSGTSNGGELFF
TRBV19,CASSTGTSGGLGETQYF
TRBV7-2,CASTPRGSNEQFF
TRBV14,CASSQGGRMNYGYTF
TRBV2,CASSEALRVVAAHQETQYF
TRBV10-1,CASSESGGSANTGELFF
TRBV7-9,CASSLGAGGHEQYF
TRBV11-2,CATRGGAVDTGELFF
TRBV20-1,CSARDGNSGANVLTF
TRBV2,CASSLLRGGPVGDGELFF
TRBV6-1,CATKTSGNTGELFF
TRBV12-3/TRBV12-4,CASSAGLAGDPQETQYF
TRBV11-1,CASSTDRVARELFF
TRBV7-9,CASSTSHPGQGNTGELFF
TRBV2,CASRPRTAHTDTQYF
TRBV30,CAWSQGADRWKETQYF
TRBV20-1,CSATEAGGRTDTQYF